The 28 T cell receptor beta chains presented below share a single source sample, sequenced in a study of blood T cell repertoires in COVID-19. Assay used: immunoSEQ multiplex PCR; TCRdb lists only in-frame clones, some missing. The sample contains 200,000 or so clones, 87% of which appear only once. What was sequenced was PBMCs or T cells enriched from blood (not recorded which). Receptors originate from a young man who had recovered from COVID-19.

In DNA form, the CDR3 reads TGCGCCAGCAGCCCGGGGGGAGGTGAAAAACTGTTTTTT. Residues: CASSPGGGEKLFF. The rearrangement uses TRBV5-1 and TRBJ1-4; tentative D call: TRBD1 (5 bases). The CDR3 is made up of 13 amino acids. The germline V and J ends were trimmed by 4 bases and 7 bases, with 11 bases remaining between them. CDR1 SGHRS and CDR2 YFSETQ come from the germline V gene.

The V gene is TRBV27, the J gene TRBJ2-3, with 8 bases matching TRBD2. V shed 8 bases, J shed 2 bases, and the junction held 15 bases outside the gene matches. Germline-derived CDR1 and CDR2 are MNHEY and SMNVEV (reference sequence). The CDR3 has 17 amino acids. The CDR3 sequence: CASGPMSASGPTDTQYF. In nucleotides, the CDR3 is TGTGCCAGCGGGCCTATGAGTGCTAGCGGGCCCACAGATACGCAGTATTTT.

The chain carries TRBV2 and TRBJ2-3, with D tentatively TRBD1 (6 bases). Germline assignment: CDR1 SNHLY and CDR2 FYNNEI. Trimming stripped 7 bases from V and 0 bases from J, with 14 bases between. The CDR3 spans 15 residues. Written as DNA, the CDR3 is TGTGCCAGCATCAGGGGCCGCACTAGCACAGATACGCAGTATTTT. Amino acids: CASIRGRTSTDTQYF.

The chain joins TRBV19 to TRBJ2-7; 8 bases line up with TRBD2. The CDR3 spans 15 residues. The germline CDR1 and CDR2 sequences are LNHDA and SQIVND (reference sequence). The V and J ends lost 6 bases and 3 bases, in that order; junction bases with no gene match: 10. The CDR3 region has the DNA TGTGCCAGTAGGCTGACCGGACTAGCCCACTACGAGCAGTACTTC. It codes for CASRLTGLAHYEQYF. Full variable domain (remainder filled in from reference TRBV19 and TRBJ2-7): DGGITQSPKYLFRKEGQNVTLSCEQNLNHDAMYWYRQDPGQGLRLIYYSQIVNDFQKGDIAEGYSVSREKKESFPLTVTSAQKNPTAFYLCASRLTGLAHYEQYFGPGTRLTVT.

The rearrangement links TRBV7-2 to TRBJ2-3; TRBD1 might be the D (6 bases). CDR3 length: 13 amino acids. V was shortened by 5 bases and J by 8 bases, with 14 bases between the two germline ends. The germline CDR1 and CDR2 sequences are SGHTA and FQGNSA. In DNA, the CDR3 is TGTGCCAGCAGCCGACCGACAGGTTTTACGCAGTATTTT. This translates into CASSRPTGFTQYF.

A few counts support this clone. The V and J genes are TRBV7-2 and TRBJ2-2, with 7 positions matching TRBD2. The trim removed 3 bases at V and 4 bases at J, leaving 5 bases unmatched. Germline CDR1 and CDR2: SGHTA and FQGNSA. CDR3 length: 15 amino acids. The CDR3 DNA reads TGTGCCAGCAGCTTCCGGGGGGAGCGCACCGGGGAGCTGTTTTTT. Protein product: CASSFRGERTGELFF. The variable domain in full, completed from reference TRBV7-2 and TRBJ2-2, reads GAGVSQSPSNKVTEKGKDVELRCDPISGHTALYWYRQSLGQGLEFLIYFQGNSAPDKSGLPSDRFSAERTGGSVSTLTIQRTQQEDSAVYLCASSFRGERTGELFFGEGSRLTVL.

The chain carries TRBV9 and TRBJ2-2; 8 bases are a match to TRBD1. This CDR3 contains 16 residues. Trimming at V came to 2 bases and at J to 5 bases, leaving 8 bases not matched to a gene. Germline V lookup: CDR1 SGDLS, CDR2 YYNGEE. CDR3 nucleotide sequence: TGTGCCAGCAGCGTTACAGGGGGACAAGGGACCGGGGAGCTGTTTTTT. Amino acid sequence: CASSVTGGQGTGELFF.

V is TRBV7-8 and J is TRBJ2-7, with a possible D match to TRBD1 (6 bases). The CDR3 runs to 15 residues. Trimming removed 3 bases from V and 3 bases from J, with 15 bases in between. CDR1 is SGHVS and CDR2 is FQNEAQ in the germline V gene. The CDR3 protein is CASSFGQIGDYEQYF. The CDR3, as DNA: TGTGCCAGCAGCTTCGGACAGATAGGGGACTACGAGCAGTACTTC. The full variable domain, in which reference TRBV7-8 and TRBJ2-7 provide the parts outside the CDR3, is GAGVSQSPRYKVAKRGQDVALRCDPISGHVSLFWYQQALGQGPEFLTYFQNEAQLDKSGLPSDRFFAERPEGSVSTLKIQRTQQEDSAVYLCASSFGQIGDYEQYFGPGTRLTVT.

The V gene is TRBV27, the J gene TRBJ2-7, with a weak D call TRBD2 (6 bases). Germline V gene lookup returns CDR1 MNHEY and CDR2 SMNVEV (reference sequence). Trimming left V 8 bases short and J 7 bases short, with 9 bases between. This CDR3 contains 10 residues. CDR3 in amino acids: CASGGEEQYF. The DNA for the CDR3 is TGTGCCAGCGGCGGGGAGGAGCAGTACTTC.

V and J are TRBV7-2 and TRBJ1-3, with TRBD1 identical over 10 bases. In germline, CDR1 is SGHTA, CDR2 FQGNSA. The J segment lost 3 bases and the V segment lost 6 bases, leaving 2 bases of the junction unmatched. The CDR3 has 14 residues. This CDR3 is CASSDRGLGNTIYF. DNA for the CDR3: TGTGCCAGCAGTGACAGGGGGCTTGGAAACACCATATATTTT.

The chain is built from TRBV6-4 and TRBJ2-3; D is uncertain. Germline V gene sequence: CDR1 MRHNA, CDR2 SNTAGT. Trimming took off 3 bases at V and 4 bases at J, with 8 bases between the two ends. The CDR3 loop spans 13 amino acids. CDR3 sequence (DNA): TGTGCCAGCAGTGATTCCGCGGCAGATACGCAGTATTTT. Translated, it gives CASSDSAADTQYF.

V usage is TRBV6-2 or TRBV6-3 and J usage is TRBJ2-1; no clear D gene. CDR3 size: 15 residues. Germline loops: CDR1 MNHEY, CDR2 SVGEGT. The germline V and J ends were trimmed by 1 base and 4 bases, with 11 bases remaining between them. DNA of the CDR3: TGTGCCAGCAGTTACTATTCCATCAGATACAATGAGCAGTTCTTC. Translating gives CASSYYSIRYNEQFF.

The chain links TRBV10-3 to TRBJ1-1; TRBD1 agrees at 8 bases. The V and J ends lost 11 bases and 4 bases, in that order; junction bases with no gene match: 18. CDR3 size: 16 residues. Germline lookup yields CDR1 ENHRY and CDR2 SYGVKD. The CDR3 region has the DNA TGTGCCGCATTAACCGGGACAGGAGGGAAAGGCACTGAAGCTTTCTTT. Amino acid sequence: CAALTGTGGKGTEAFF.

This chain links TRBV10-2 with TRBJ1-5; D is ambiguous. The CDR3 totals 13 residues. The ends were cut back, 3 bases at V and 5 bases at J, with 8 bases in the middle. CDR1 and CDR2 from the germline V gene are WSHSY and SAAADI. This CDR3 reads CASSDGNHQPQHF. CDR3 sequence (DNA): TGCGCCAGCAGTGACGGGAATCATCAGCCCCAGCATTTT.

The chain joins TRBV18 to TRBJ1-5; TRBD1 matches at 8 bases. Germline values: CDR1 KGHSH, CDR2 LQKENI. With 2 bases clipped from V and 3 bases from J, the junction kept 3 bases outside the gene matches. This CDR3 is 15 amino acids long. The chain's CDR3 is CASSPSGGFNQPQHF. DNA of the CDR3: TGTGCCAGCTCACCATCAGGGGGCTTCAATCAGCCCCAGCATTTT.

V usage is TRBV5-1 and J usage is TRBJ2-7; the match to TRBD2 covers 7 bases. V was clipped by 3 bases and J by 5 bases; unmatched bases: 5. Germline CDR1 SGHRS, CDR2 YFSETQ. This CDR3 spans 13 amino acids. The CDR3 protein is CASSWEGYNEQYF. The CDR3, as DNA: TGCGCCAGCAGCTGGGAGGGTTACAACGAGCAGTACTTC.

The chain links TRBV29-1 to TRBJ1-2, with D hard to call. The CDR3 runs 14 residues. Trimming removed 1 base at V and 0 bases at J, with 9 bases between. Germline V lookup: CDR1 SQVTM, CDR2 ANQGSEA. Here the CDR3 reads CSVEGGTPNYGYTF. The CDR3 nucleotides are TGCAGCGTTGAAGGAGGAACACCTAACTATGGCTACACCTTC.

DNA of the CDR3: TGCGCCAGCAGCTTGTCGAGGGAAACCTATGGCTACACCTTC. Its protein is CASSLSRETYGYTF. The J gene is TRBJ1-2, the V gene TRBV5-1; no firm D call. The CDR3 runs to 14 residues. Trimming took 1 base from V and 4 from J, leaving 11 bases between them. Germline loops: CDR1 SGHRS, CDR2 YFSETQ. The full variable domain, its missing parts supplied by reference TRBV5-1 and TRBJ1-2, is KAGVTQTPRYLIKTRGQQVTLSCSPISGHRSVSWYQQTPGQGLQFLFEYFSETQRNKGNFPGRFSGRQFSNSRSEMNVSTLELGDSALYLCASSLSRETYGYTFGSGTRLTVV.

Concerning this clone itself: A read error may explain this, as a much larger clone is one base away. The chain joins TRBV3-1 (or the pseudogene TRBV3-2) to TRBJ1-2; 9 bases match TRBD1. V lost 5 bases and J lost 7; bases outside the gene matches: 5. Germline CDR1 LGHDT, CDR2 YNNKEL (reference sequence). The CDR3 has 13 amino acids. CDR3 loop: CASSYRDRAGYTF. The CDR3 DNA follows: TGTGCCAGCAGCTACCGGGACAGGGCTGGCTACACCTTC.

CDR3 in DNA: TGTGCCTGGAGGATGGGGAGTGGTTCACCCCTCCACTTT. Protein sequence: CAWRMGSGSPLHF. The V gene is TRBV30, the J gene TRBJ1-6; D uncertain. The germline V gene has CDR1 GTSNPN and CDR2 SVGIG (reference sequence). V lost 3 bases to trimming and J lost 9 bases, with 12 bases between them. This CDR3 comprises 13 residues.

In DNA, the CDR3 is TGTGCCAGCATCCGGCTCGTGACTAGCGGAAGTCTCACCGGGGAGCTGTTTTTT. Translating it yields CASIRLVTSGSLTGELFF. The genes are TRBV27 and TRBJ2-2; the match to TRBD2 covers 9 bases. Germline V gene lookup returns CDR1 MNHEY and CDR2 SMNVEV (reference sequence). The junction had 16 bases not matched to a gene; V was cut back by 7 bases and J by 4 bases. The CDR3 extends over 18 amino acids.

The rearrangement joins TRBV20-1 to TRBJ2-1; D is perhaps TRBD2 (5 bases). Germline CDR1 and CDR2: DFQATT and SNEGSKA (reference sequence). This CDR3 has 11 residues. Here the CDR3 reads CSGDTYNEQFF. CDR3 nucleotides: TGCAGCGGGGATACCTACAATGAGCAGTTCTTC.

This clone was picked up one time. The chain couples TRBV2 to TRBJ1-5; D is perhaps TRBD1 (5 bases). V shed 7 bases and J shed 7 bases, with 23 bases lying between them. The CDR3 extends over 16 amino acids. Germline values: CDR1 SNHLY, CDR2 FYNNEI. The CDR3 here is CASTNGGGPHRQPQHF. The CDR3 DNA is TGTGCCAGCACCAATGGGGGGGGTCCCCACCGACAGCCCCAGCATTTT.

The CDR3 nucleotides read TGTGCCAGCAGTTATGAGGGGACAGGAACGGTACCCCTCCACTTT. Its translation is CASSYEGTGTVPLHF. The chain couples TRBV27 to TRBJ1-6; 8 bases are a match to TRBD1. Germline V gene lookup returns CDR1 MNHEY and CDR2 SMNVEV (reference sequence). V was clipped by 4 bases and J by 12 bases; unmatched bases: 11. The CDR3 covers 15 residues.

J is TRBJ1-2 and V is TRBV5-1; 7 nucleotides match TRBD1. The V and J ends lost 3 bases and 1 base, in that order; junction bases with no gene match: 9. The CDR3 is 16 amino acids. CDR1 is SGHRS and CDR2 is YFSETQ in the germline V gene. The CDR3 nucleotides read TGCGCCAGCAGCTCGACCGAGACAGGGATTAACTATGGCTACACCTTC. Encoded protein: CASSSTETGINYGYTF.

This chain links TRBV19 with TRBJ2-7; 10 bases are a match to TRBD2. The CDR3 contains 16 residues. The trim removed 5 bases at V and 1 base at J, leaving 8 bases unmatched. The germline CDR1 and CDR2 sequences are LNHDA and SQIVND (reference sequence). This chain's CDR3 is CASSPPAGGLSYEQYF. CDR3 DNA: TGTGCCAGTAGTCCCCCAGCGGGAGGGCTATCCTACGAGCAGTACTTC.

The chain uses TRBV9 and TRBJ1-2; a possible D gene is TRBD1 (6 bases). The CDR3 contains 16 residues. Germline values: CDR1 SGDLS, CDR2 YYNGEE. The V gene lost 0 bases and the J gene lost 4 bases, with 16 bases spanning the gap. CDR3 protein: CASSVALRQEPYGYTF. In nucleotides, the CDR3 is TGTGCCAGCAGCGTAGCTTTGAGACAGGAGCCCTATGGCTACACCTTC.

This sequence joins TRBV4-1 and TRBJ1-4; the D is unclear. CDR1 and CDR2 from the germline V gene are MGHRA and YSYEKL. V was pared by 4 bases and J by 7 bases, with 13 bases between. The CDR3 is made up of 14 amino acids. The DNA for the CDR3 is TGCGCCAGCAGCCTAAACTCGGGGAGTGAAAAACTGTTTTTT. Protein: CASSLNSGSEKLFF.